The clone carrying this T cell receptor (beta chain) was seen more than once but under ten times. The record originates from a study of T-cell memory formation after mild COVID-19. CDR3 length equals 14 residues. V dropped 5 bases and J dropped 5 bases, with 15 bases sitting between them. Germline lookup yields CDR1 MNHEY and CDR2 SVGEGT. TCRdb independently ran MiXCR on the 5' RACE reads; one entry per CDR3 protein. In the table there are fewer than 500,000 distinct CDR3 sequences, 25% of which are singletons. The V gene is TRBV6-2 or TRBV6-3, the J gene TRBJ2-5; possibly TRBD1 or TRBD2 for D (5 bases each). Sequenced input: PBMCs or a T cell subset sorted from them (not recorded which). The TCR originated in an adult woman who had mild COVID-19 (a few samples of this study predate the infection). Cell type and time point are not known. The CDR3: CASSTTRKGETQYF. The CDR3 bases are TGTGCCAGCAGTACAACTAGGAAGGGGGAGACCCAGTACTTC.